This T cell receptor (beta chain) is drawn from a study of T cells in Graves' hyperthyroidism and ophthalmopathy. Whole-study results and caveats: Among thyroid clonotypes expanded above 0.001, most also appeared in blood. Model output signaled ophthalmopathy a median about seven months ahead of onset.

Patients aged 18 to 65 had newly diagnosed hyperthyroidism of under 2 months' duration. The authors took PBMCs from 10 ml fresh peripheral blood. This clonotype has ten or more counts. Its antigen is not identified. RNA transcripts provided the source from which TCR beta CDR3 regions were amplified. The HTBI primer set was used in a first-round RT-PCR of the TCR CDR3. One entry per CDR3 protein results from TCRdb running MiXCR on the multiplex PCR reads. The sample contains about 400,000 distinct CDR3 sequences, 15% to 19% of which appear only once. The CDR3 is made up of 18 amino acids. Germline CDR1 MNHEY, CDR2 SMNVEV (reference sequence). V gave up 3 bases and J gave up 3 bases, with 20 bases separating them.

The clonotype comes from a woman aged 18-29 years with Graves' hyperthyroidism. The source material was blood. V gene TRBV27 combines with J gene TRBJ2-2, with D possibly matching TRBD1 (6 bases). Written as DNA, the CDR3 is TGTGCCAGCAGTTTCAGGCAGGGGCGACTTACGTACACCGGGGAGCTGTTTTTT. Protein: CASSFRQGRLTYTGELFF.